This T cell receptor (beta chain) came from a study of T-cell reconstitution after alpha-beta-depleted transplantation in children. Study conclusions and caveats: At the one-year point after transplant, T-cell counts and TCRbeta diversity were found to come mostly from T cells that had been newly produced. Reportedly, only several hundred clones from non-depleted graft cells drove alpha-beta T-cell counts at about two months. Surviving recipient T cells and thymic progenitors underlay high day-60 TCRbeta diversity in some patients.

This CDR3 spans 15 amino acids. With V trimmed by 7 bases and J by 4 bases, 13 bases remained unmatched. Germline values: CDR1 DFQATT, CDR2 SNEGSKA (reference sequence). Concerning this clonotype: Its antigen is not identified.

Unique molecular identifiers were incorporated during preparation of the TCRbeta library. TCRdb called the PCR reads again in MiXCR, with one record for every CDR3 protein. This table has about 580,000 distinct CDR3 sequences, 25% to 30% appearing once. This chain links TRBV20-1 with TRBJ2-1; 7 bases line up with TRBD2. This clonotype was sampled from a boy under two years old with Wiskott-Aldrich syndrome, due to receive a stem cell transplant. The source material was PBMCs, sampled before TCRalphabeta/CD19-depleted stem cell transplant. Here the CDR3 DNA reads TGCAGTGTTCCAAAGAGGGCTAGCGGATACAATGAGCAGTTCTTC. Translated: CSVPKRASGYNEQFF.